These T cell receptor beta chains were read from a single sample in a study of blood T cells in healthy people across ages. In TCRdb, the 5' RACE reads were re-called with MiXCR into one record per CDR3 protein. Here the sample spans hundreds of thousands of distinct CDR3 sequences, 25% to 30% being singletons. Sequenced sample: blood. All receptors come from a woman at least 80 years old in good health. Each CDR3 is given with its conserved first and last residue. The D gene is left open where the match is weak. Not every row has a clone size; where given, it reads once, few, many or a size class.

d_gene: NA; abundance: few; v_gene: TRBV5-1; j_gene: TRBJ2-3; CDR3aa: CASSLVPASTDTQYF; CDR3nt: TGCGCCAGCAGCTTGGTTCCGGCCAGCACAGATACGCAGTATTTT
d_gene: TRBD2; abundance: many; v_gene: TRBV20-1; j_gene: TRBJ2-7; CDR3aa: CSATTSGGAYEQYF; CDR3nt: TGCAGTGCTACTACTAGCGGGGGGGCCTACGAGCAGTACTTC
d_gene: TRBD1; abundance: NA; v_gene: TRBV7-2; j_gene: TRBJ2-7; CDR3aa: CASTSTGRKSDQYF; CDR3nt: TGTGCCAGCACGTCGACAGGGCGAAAAAGTGACCAGTACTTC
d_gene: NA; abundance: NA; v_gene: TRBV7-2; j_gene: TRBJ1-5; CDR3aa: CASSSGHLNQPQHF; CDR3nt: TGTGCCAGCAGTTCAGGACACCTTAATCAGCCCCAGCATTTT
d_gene: NA; abundance: NA; v_gene: TRBV27; j_gene: TRBJ2-3; CDR3aa: CASSLGGRRADTQYF; CDR3nt: TGTGCCAGCAGTTTAGGTGGCAGGCGGGCAGATACGCAGTATTTT
d_gene: NA; abundance: many; v_gene: TRBV7-9; j_gene: TRBJ1-1; CDR3aa: CASSSGGHRRSVAVAFF; CDR3nt: TGTGCCAGCAGCTCGGGCGGCCATAGACGGTCCGTAGCGGTAGCTTTCTTT
d_gene: TRBD2; abundance: NA; v_gene: TRBV12-3/TRBV12-4; j_gene: TRBJ2-5; CDR3aa: CASSLLAGVAETQYF; CDR3nt: TGTGCCAGCAGTTTACTAGCGGGGGTAGCAGAGACCCAGTACTTC
d_gene: TRBD2; abundance: many; v_gene: TRBV6-2/TRBV6-3; j_gene: TRBJ2-5; CDR3aa: CASTQLAGVQETQYF; CDR3nt: TGTGCCAGCACCCAACTAGCGGGGGTCCAAGAGACCCAGTACTTC
d_gene: TRBD1; abundance: many; v_gene: TRBV7-9; j_gene: TRBJ2-5; CDR3aa: CASSPIRGTGQETQYF; CDR3nt: TGTGCCAGCAGTCCCATTAGGGGGACAGGACAAGAGACCCAGTACTTC
d_gene: NA; abundance: few; v_gene: TRBV11-2; j_gene: TRBJ2-7; CDR3aa: CASRKNPLSTYEQYF; CDR3nt: TGTGCCAGCAGGAAGAACCCCCTGTCTACCTACGAGCAGTACTTC
d_gene: TRBD1; abundance: NA; v_gene: TRBV12-3/TRBV12-4; j_gene: TRBJ1-4; CDR3aa: CASSLRQGGEKRFF; CDR3nt: TGTGCTAGCAGTTTAAGACAGGGTGGCGAAAAACGGTTTTTT
d_gene: TRBD2; abundance: NA; v_gene: TRBV6-6; j_gene: TRBJ2-1; CDR3aa: CASNKRASGGLYNGQFF; CDR3nt: TGTGCCAGCAACAAAAGGGCTAGCGGGGGTCTCTACAATGGGCAGTTCTTC
d_gene: TRBD2; abundance: few; v_gene: TRBV7-2; j_gene: TRBJ2-7; CDR3aa: CASSPQGLVTDEQYF; CDR3nt: TGTGCCAGCAGCCCCCAAGGACTAGTGACAGACGAGCAGTACTTC
d_gene: TRBD2; abundance: few; v_gene: TRBV9; j_gene: TRBJ2-1; CDR3aa: CASSVVFGTGGNEQFF; CDR3nt: TGTGCCAGCAGCGTAGTGTTCGGGACGGGGGGGAATGAGCAGTTCTTC
d_gene: NA; abundance: many; v_gene: TRBV15; j_gene: TRBJ2-5; CDR3aa: CATSRGGGETQYF; CDR3nt: TGTGCCACCAGCAGAGGAGGGGGAGAGACCCAGTACTTC
d_gene: NA; abundance: many; v_gene: TRBV28; j_gene: TRBJ2-5; CDR3aa: CASSLGSIGETQYF; CDR3nt: TGCGCCAGCAGCTTGGGTTCTATTGGGGAGACCCAGTACTTC
d_gene: NA; abundance: many; v_gene: TRBV7-9; j_gene: TRBJ1-2; CDR3aa: CASSLATGGYTF; CDR3nt: TGTGCCAGCAGCTTAGCAACAGGGGGCTACACCTTC
d_gene: TRBD2; abundance: NA; v_gene: TRBV11-2; j_gene: TRBJ2-7; CDR3aa: CASSLQGLPTYEQHF; CDR3nt: TGTGCCAGCAGCTTACAGGGACTACCCACCTACGAGCAGCACTTC
d_gene: TRBD2; abundance: NA; v_gene: TRBV20-1; j_gene: TRBJ2-1; CDR3aa: CSAPGLAGTKETRFF; CDR3nt: TGCAGTGCACCGGGACTAGCGGGGACCAAAGAGACCCGGTTCTTC
d_gene: NA; abundance: many; v_gene: TRBV12-3/TRBV12-4; j_gene: TRBJ1-2; CDR3aa: CASSLGYTNYGYTF; CDR3nt: TGTGCCAGCAGTCTGGGGTACACTAACTATGGCTACACCTTC
d_gene: TRBD2; abundance: many; v_gene: TRBV12-3/TRBV12-4; j_gene: TRBJ2-1; CDR3aa: CASSLAGSVNEQFF; CDR3nt: TGTGCCAGCAGTCTAGCGGGGTCGGTCAATGAGCAGTTCTTC
d_gene: NA; abundance: NA; v_gene: TRBV5-1; j_gene: TRBJ2-3; CDR3aa: CASGHLGSRTDTQYF; CDR3nt: TGCGCCAGCGGCCATTTGGGCAGTCGAACAGATACGCAGTATTTT
d_gene: NA; abundance: few; v_gene: TRBV13; j_gene: TRBJ2-1; CDR3aa: CASSLIREEQFF; CDR3nt: TGTGCCAGCAGCTTAATTCGGGAGGAGCAGTTCTTC
d_gene: NA; abundance: many; v_gene: TRBV7-9; j_gene: TRBJ2-1; CDR3aa: CASSFARGGAGEQFF; CDR3nt: TGTGCCAGCAGCTTCGCCCGTGGGGGGGCAGGTGAGCAGTTCTTC
d_gene: TRBD1; abundance: few; v_gene: TRBV14; j_gene: TRBJ2-3; CDR3aa: CASSQTGLHTQYF; CDR3nt: TGTGCCAGCAGCCAGACAGGGCTACATACGCAGTATTTT
d_gene: NA; abundance: many; v_gene: TRBV7-2; j_gene: TRBJ1-5; CDR3aa: CASSNSNQPQHF; CDR3nt: TGTGCCAGCAGCAATAGCAATCAGCCCCAGCATTTT
d_gene: TRBD2; abundance: many; v_gene: TRBV2; j_gene: TRBJ2-1; CDR3aa: CASRRLAGGSNEQFF; CDR3nt: TGTGCCAGCAGGAGACTAGCGGGGGGGTCAAATGAGCAGTTCTTC
d_gene: NA; abundance: NA; v_gene: TRBV4-1; j_gene: TRBJ1-2; CDR3aa: CASSPEIVTGTNYGYTF; CDR3nt: TGCGCCAGCAGCCCCGAAATAGTAACAGGAACTAACTATGGCTACACCTTC
d_gene: TRBD1; abundance: NA; v_gene: TRBV19; j_gene: TRBJ1-5; CDR3aa: CASSISGTGKYQPQHF; CDR3nt: TGTGCCAGTAGTATTTCCGGGACAGGGAAGTATCAGCCCCAGCATTTT
d_gene: NA; abundance: few; v_gene: TRBV3-1; j_gene: TRBJ1-6; CDR3aa: CASSQQPYNSPLHF; CDR3nt: TGTGCCAGCAGCCAACAGCCGTATAATTCACCCCTCCACTTT
d_gene: NA; abundance: many; v_gene: TRBV29-1; j_gene: TRBJ2-4; CDR3aa: CSVGPGMDIQYF; CDR3nt: TGCAGCGTAGGGCCAGGGATGGACATTCAGTACTTC
d_gene: TRBD2; abundance: many; v_gene: TRBV27; j_gene: TRBJ2-3; CDR3aa: CASRRVSGVTDTQYF; CDR3nt: TGTGCCAGCAGAAGGGTTAGCGGGGTCACAGATACGCAGTATTTT
d_gene: NA; abundance: NA; v_gene: TRBV7-9; j_gene: TRBJ1-2; CDR3aa: CASSSLDGAGSPANYGYTF; CDR3nt: TGTGCCAGCAGCTCCCTTGACGGGGCAGGTTCACCCGCTAACTATGGCTACACCTTC
d_gene: TRBD1; abundance: few; v_gene: TRBV18; j_gene: TRBJ1-1; CDR3aa: CASRKGTESNTEAFF; CDR3nt: TGTGCCAGCCGAAAGGGGACAGAGTCTAACACTGAAGCTTTCTTT
d_gene: NA; abundance: many; v_gene: TRBV7-2; j_gene: TRBJ2-1; CDR3aa: CASSLIRGRDEQFF; CDR3nt: TGTGCCAGCAGCTTAATCAGGGGCAGGGATGAGCAGTTCTTC
d_gene: TRBD2; abundance: many; v_gene: TRBV28; j_gene: TRBJ2-7; CDR3aa: CASSLTSGGTGEQYF; CDR3nt: TGTGCCAGCAGTTTAACTAGCGGGGGGACCGGGGAGCAGTACTTC
d_gene: NA; abundance: many; v_gene: TRBV7-6; j_gene: TRBJ2-3; CDR3aa: CASSPKDGVREYF; CDR3nt: TGTGCCAGCAGCCCGAAGGACGGGGTTCGAGAGTATTTT
d_gene: NA; abundance: few; v_gene: TRBV30; j_gene: TRBJ1-2; CDR3aa: CAWSGNTGGYGYTF; CDR3nt: TGTGCCTGGAGTGGCAACACTGGCGGCTATGGCTACACCTTC
d_gene: NA; abundance: few; v_gene: TRBV30; j_gene: TRBJ2-1; CDR3aa: CAWSRVVHEQFF; CDR3nt: TGTGCCTGGTCCAGGGTAGTACATGAGCAGTTCTTC
d_gene: NA; abundance: many; v_gene: TRBV5-1; j_gene: TRBJ2-3; CDR3aa: CASSSDRNTDTQYF; CDR3nt: TGCGCCAGCAGCTCGGACAGAAACACAGATACGCAGTATTTT
d_gene: TRBD1; abundance: few; v_gene: TRBV20-1; j_gene: TRBJ1-2; CDR3aa: CSARDRSGGGYGYTF; CDR3nt: TGCAGTGCTAGAGATCGGTCAGGGGGCGGCTATGGCTACACCTTC
d_gene: NA; abundance: NA; v_gene: TRBV12-3/TRBV12-4; j_gene: TRBJ2-7; CDR3aa: CASSLGWSYEQYF; CDR3nt: TGTGCCAGCAGTTTAGGCTGGTCCTACGAGCAGTACTTC
d_gene: TRBD2; abundance: few; v_gene: TRBV27; j_gene: TRBJ2-7; CDR3aa: CASCLAGGPPNEQYF; CDR3nt: TGTGCCAGCTGCCTAGCGGGGGGGCCCCCCAATGAGCAGTACTTC
d_gene: TRBD2; abundance: few; v_gene: TRBV7-2; j_gene: TRBJ2-5; CDR3aa: CASSETSGGSWTQYF; CDR3nt: TGTGCCAGCAGTGAAACTAGCGGGGGCTCGTGGACCCAGTACTTC
d_gene: TRBD1; abundance: NA; v_gene: TRBV28; j_gene: TRBJ1-1; CDR3aa: CASSLPTGRSTEAFF; CDR3nt: TGTGCCAGCAGTTTACCGACAGGGAGGAGTACTGAAGCTTTCTTT